The rows below give T cell receptor beta chains drawn from one sample of a study of T cell repertoires in aging, cancer and after chemotherapy. TCRdb independently ran MiXCR on the multiplex PCR reads; one entry per CDR3 protein. The sample includes about 10,000 distinct CDR3 sequences, 20% to 30% of them seen just once. The sequenced sample was blood. These receptors came from a human donor with a blood cancer. The donor label of this sample is uncertain. Both conserved end residues are part of each CDR3. D genes are given only for firm matches. Clone size is not always given. Where it is, it says once, few, many or a class for expanded clones.

d_call: TRBD2
v_call: TRBV5-1
j_call: TRBJ2-3
cdr3_length: 15
clone_size: .
cdr3_aa: CASRGLAGSTDTQYF
cdr3_nt: TGCGCCAGCAGAGGGCTAGCGGGGAGCACAGATACGCAGTATTTT

d_call: .
v_call: TRBV19
j_call: TRBJ1-2
cdr3_length: 10
clone_size: medium-sized
cdr3_aa: CASSAYGYTF
cdr3_nt: TGTGCCAGTAGTGCGTATGGCTACACCTTC

d_call: TRBD1
v_call: TRBV5-4
j_call: TRBJ2-2
cdr3_length: 16
clone_size: medium-sized
cdr3_aa: CASSSDRAVNTGELFF
cdr3_nt: TGTGCCAGCAGCTCGGACAGGGCCGTAAACACCGGGGAGCTGTTTTTT

d_call: .
v_call: TRBV20-1
j_call: TRBJ2-7
cdr3_length: 14
clone_size: .
cdr3_aa: CSAAFKRVRYEQYF
cdr3_nt: TGCAGTGCTGCGTTTAAGCGGGTGCGCTACGAGCAGTACTTC

d_call: .
v_call: TRBV27
j_call: TRBJ2-1
cdr3_length: 16
clone_size: medium-sized
cdr3_aa: CASSLGPGSAYNEQFF
cdr3_nt: TGTGCCAGCAGTTTAGGCCCGGGGAGCGCCTACAATGAGCAGTTCTTC

d_call: .
v_call: TRBV6-2/TRBV6-3
j_call: TRBJ2-7
cdr3_length: 11
clone_size: .
cdr3_aa: CASSPNYEQYF
cdr3_nt: TGTGCCAGCTCCCCGAACTACGAGCAGTACTTC

d_call: .
v_call: TRBV18
j_call: TRBJ1-1
cdr3_length: 15
clone_size: few
cdr3_aa: CASSPTTAGNTEAFF
cdr3_nt: TGTGCCAGCTCACCAACAACGGCAGGGAACACTGAAGCTTTCTTT

d_call: .
v_call: TRBV30
j_call: TRBJ2-5
cdr3_length: 16
clone_size: medium-sized
cdr3_aa: CAWIPRRGKDEETQYF
cdr3_nt: TGTGCCTGGATTCCACGGAGGGGGAAAGACGAAGAGACCCAGTACTTC

d_call: .
v_call: TRBV15
j_call: TRBJ2-5
cdr3_length: 16
clone_size: .
cdr3_aa: CATSRDLRDLQETQYF
cdr3_nt: TGTGCCACCAGCAGAGATTTACGGGACTTGCAAGAGACCCAGTACTTC

d_call: .
v_call: TRBV7-9
j_call: TRBJ2-7
cdr3_length: 14
clone_size: .
cdr3_aa: CASSLALGIYEQYF
cdr3_nt: TGTGCCAGCAGCTTAGCACTCGGAATCTACGAGCAGTACTTC

d_call: TRBD2
v_call: TRBV19
j_call: TRBJ2-1
cdr3_length: 17
clone_size: medium-sized
cdr3_aa: CASSPKLAGALHNEQFF
cdr3_nt: TGTGCCAGTAGTCCCAAACTAGCGGGAGCCCTCCACAATGAGCAGTTCTTC

d_call: .
v_call: TRBV5-1
j_call: TRBJ1-5
cdr3_length: 15
clone_size: .
cdr3_aa: CASSLGGNSNQPQHF
cdr3_nt: TGCGCCAGCAGCTTAGGGGGTAATAGCAATCAGCCCCAGCATTTT

d_call: TRBD1
v_call: TRBV24-1
j_call: TRBJ2-1
cdr3_length: 13
clone_size: .
cdr3_aa: CATYQQGEDEQFF
cdr3_nt: TGTGCCACCTATCAACAGGGGGAGGATGAGCAGTTCTTC

d_call: .
v_call: TRBV27
j_call: TRBJ1-2
cdr3_length: 12
clone_size: medium-sized
cdr3_aa: CASKRTRNVYTF
cdr3_nt: TGTGCCAGCAAGCGTACGCGGAATGTCTACACCTTC

d_call: TRBD2
v_call: TRBV11-2
j_call: TRBJ2-1
cdr3_length: 13
clone_size: few
cdr3_aa: CASRSGSPNEQFF
cdr3_nt: TGTGCCAGCAGAAGCGGGAGCCCCAATGAGCAGTTCTTC

d_call: TRBD1
v_call: TRBV19
j_call: TRBJ1-1
cdr3_length: 14
clone_size: .
cdr3_aa: CASKGQGMNTEAFF
cdr3_nt: TGTGCCTCTAAAGGACAGGGAATGAACACTGAAGCTTTCTTT

d_call: TRBD2
v_call: TRBV4-2
j_call: TRBJ2-2
cdr3_length: 15
clone_size: .
cdr3_aa: CASSQGAGVTGELFF
cdr3_nt: TGTGCCAGCAGCCAAGGAGCGGGGGTCACCGGGGAGCTGTTTTTT

d_call: .
v_call: TRBV7-9
j_call: TRBJ2-7
cdr3_length: 15
clone_size: few
cdr3_aa: CASSSRDLGSYEQYF
cdr3_nt: TGTGCCAGCAGCTCCCGGGACTTGGGGTCCTACGAGCAGTACTTC

d_call: .
v_call: TRBV5-6
j_call: TRBJ2-7
cdr3_length: 14
clone_size: .
cdr3_aa: CASSFSPSSYEQYF
cdr3_nt: TGCGCCAGCAGCTTCTCTCCCAGCTCCTACGAGCAGTACTTC

d_call: .
v_call: TRBV18
j_call: TRBJ1-1
cdr3_length: 16
clone_size: .
cdr3_aa: CASSQVAGAGGTEAFF
cdr3_nt: TGTGCCAGCTCACAAGTTGCAGGGGCTGGAGGGACTGAAGCTTTCTTT

d_call: .
v_call: TRBV28
j_call: TRBJ2-1
cdr3_length: 11
clone_size: .
cdr3_aa: CASSPDNEQFF
cdr3_nt: TGTGCCAGCAGCCCCGACAATGAGCAGTTCTTC

d_call: TRBD2
v_call: TRBV19
j_call: TRBJ2-3
cdr3_length: 16
clone_size: few
cdr3_aa: CASLPLAGSGTDTQYF
cdr3_nt: TGTGCCAGTCTCCCCCTAGCGGGAAGCGGCACAGATACGCAGTATTTT

d_call: TRBD1
v_call: TRBV5-6
j_call: TRBJ1-6
cdr3_length: 17
clone_size: .
cdr3_aa: CDSSTARGRNYNSPLHF
cdr3_nt: TGTGACAGCAGCACCGCCAGGGGGAGAAACTATAATTCACCCCTCCACTTT

d_call: TRBD1
v_call: TRBV6-5
j_call: TRBJ1-1
cdr3_length: 15
clone_size: .
cdr3_aa: CASRRDRVRGAEAFF
cdr3_nt: TGTGCCAGCAGGCGGGACAGGGTCCGGGGGGCTGAAGCTTTCTTT

d_call: .
v_call: TRBV28
j_call: TRBJ2-7
cdr3_length: 13
clone_size: .
cdr3_aa: CASTRDKSYEQYF
cdr3_nt: TGTGCCAGCACCCGGGACAAGTCCTACGAGCAGTACTTC

d_call: .
v_call: TRBV12-3/TRBV12-4
j_call: TRBJ1-1
cdr3_length: 16
clone_size: .
cdr3_aa: CASSRRGSGLDTEAFF
cdr3_nt: TGTGCCAGCAGTAGAAGGGGGTCAGGATTGGACACTGAAGCTTTCTTT

d_call: TRBD1
v_call: TRBV11-3
j_call: TRBJ2-2
cdr3_length: 15
clone_size: once
cdr3_aa: CASSPGQDYTGELFF
cdr3_nt: TGTGCCAGCAGTCCCGGACAGGACTACACCGGGGAGCTGTTTTTT

d_call: TRBD1
v_call: TRBV2
j_call: TRBJ1-2
cdr3_length: 15
clone_size: .
cdr3_aa: CASSETGAMIYGYTF
cdr3_nt: TGTGCCAGCAGCGAAACAGGGGCTATGATCTATGGCTACACCTTC

d_call: .
v_call: TRBV6-5
j_call: TRBJ2-1
cdr3_length: 13
clone_size: medium-sized
cdr3_aa: CASSLRQTNEQFF
cdr3_nt: TGTGCCAGCAGTCTCAGACAGACCAATGAGCAGTTCTTC

d_call: .
v_call: TRBV6-1
j_call: TRBJ2-4
cdr3_length: 15
clone_size: many
cdr3_aa: CASSPRTGGKNIQYF
cdr3_nt: TGTGCCAGCAGTCCCCGGACGGGCGGCAAAAACATTCAGTACTTC

d_call: .
v_call: TRBV6-2/TRBV6-3
j_call: TRBJ2-7
cdr3_length: 13
clone_size: .
cdr3_aa: CASSWQGLFEQYF
cdr3_nt: TGTGCCAGCAGTTGGCAGGGGTTGTTCGAGCAGTACTTC

d_call: TRBD1
v_call: TRBV6-4
j_call: TRBJ1-4
cdr3_length: 18
clone_size: .
cdr3_aa: CASTGTGAIVATNEKLFF
cdr3_nt: TGTGCCAGCACTGGGACAGGGGCGATAGTTGCAACTAATGAAAAACTGTTTTTT

d_call: .
v_call: TRBV27
j_call: TRBJ2-3
cdr3_length: 13
clone_size: medium-sized
cdr3_aa: CASSARWGDTQYF
cdr3_nt: TGTGCCAGCAGCGCCAGATGGGGCGATACGCAGTATTTT

d_call: .
v_call: TRBV7-6
j_call: TRBJ2-5
cdr3_length: 15
clone_size: few
cdr3_aa: CASSLALVSGETQYF
cdr3_nt: TGTGCCAGCAGCTTAGCACTAGTATCAGGGGAGACCCAGTACTTC

d_call: TRBD2
v_call: TRBV10-3
j_call: TRBJ2-5
cdr3_length: 15
clone_size: .
cdr3_aa: CAISESRAGGETQYF
cdr3_nt: TGTGCCATCAGTGAGTCTCGAGCGGGAGGAGAGACCCAGTACTTC

d_call: .
v_call: TRBV12-3/TRBV12-4
j_call: TRBJ1-6
cdr3_length: 15
clone_size: .
cdr3_aa: CASSYVGAANSPLHF
cdr3_nt: TGTGCCAGCAGTTATGTGGGGGCCGCTAATTCACCCCTCCACTTT

d_call: .
v_call: TRBV6-6
j_call: TRBJ2-1
cdr3_length: 12
clone_size: few
cdr3_aa: CASSYSIGEQFF
cdr3_nt: TGTGCCAGCAGTTACTCGATCGGCGAGCAGTTCTTC

d_call: TRBD2
v_call: TRBV7-2
j_call: TRBJ2-1
cdr3_length: 15
clone_size: .
cdr3_aa: CASSLAGNPYNEQFF
cdr3_nt: TGTGCCAGCAGTTTAGCGGGAAATCCCTACAATGAGCAGTTCTTC

d_call: .
v_call: TRBV11-2
j_call: TRBJ2-5
cdr3_length: 14
clone_size: .
cdr3_aa: CASSLGMPQETQYF
cdr3_nt: TGTGCCAGCAGCTTAGGAATGCCGCAAGAGACCCAGTACTTC

d_call: .
v_call: TRBV11-2
j_call: TRBJ1-1
cdr3_length: 14
clone_size: few
cdr3_aa: CASSLDIPNTEAFF
cdr3_nt: TGTGCCAGCAGCCTGGACATCCCGAACACTGAAGCTTTCTTT